This T cell receptor (beta chain) originates from a study of T cell responses to AZD1222 COVID-19 vaccine. The study, taken as a whole, reports: Seropositive status at baseline applied to only a handful of AZD1222 recipients. Breadth and depth of Spike-specific TCRs rose after two AZD1222 doses. A mostly white British donor set with more females was recruited, and clonal diversity was possibly underestimated.

A note on this clone: What it binds is not known.

Clones were sequenced by immunoSEQ multiplex PCR, and TCRdb holds only the in-frame ones, with some missing. Among about 120,000 clones listed, around 93% were seen once. The source was peripheral blood, collected on day 0 of AZD1222 vaccination. This receptor was obtained from an adult in good health.

CDR3 residues: CASSQEARRSSYEQYF. For the CDR3, the DNA is TGCGCCAGCAGCCAAGAAGCTCGGCGAAGCTCCTACGAGCAGTACTTC. The chain joins TRBV4-1 to TRBJ2-7; D unclear. The CDR3 contains 16 residues. CDR1 is MGHRA, CDR2 YSYEKL, per germline. The V gene lost 0 bases and the J gene lost 0 bases, with 12 bases spanning the gap.